The 23 T cell receptor beta chains below come from one sample, sequenced in a study of shared T cell receptors in the human thymus. Only in-frame clones appear in the TCRdb table, and some are missing; sequencing was by immunoSEQ multiplex PCR. The sample yields 720,000 or so clones, approximately 85% seen once. The data were also submitted as part of a second study, on human thymus T cells.

The sample consisted of thymocytes. These receptors originate from a girl less than two years old with a congenital heart defect.

The gene calls are TRBV6-8 and TRBJ1-3; no definite D call. The germline V gene has CDR1 MNHGY and CDR2 SAAAGT. This CDR3 has 14 amino acids. V was clipped by 5 bases and J by 2 bases, with 10 bases between them. The CDR3 DNA reads TGTGCCAGCAGTCGCAGGACTGCTGGAAACACCATATATTTT. Translation gives CASSRRTAGNTIYF.

The chain carries TRBV19 and TRBJ2-6; the match to TRBD1 covers 7 bases. Trimming removed 7 bases from V and 2 bases from J; junction bases left unmatched: 11. The CDR3 loop spans 17 amino acids. CDR1 and CDR2 from the germline V gene are LNHDA and SQIVND (reference sequence). The CDR3 region has the DNA TGTGCCAGTACCCCGACAGGGATAAAAGCTGGGGCCAACGTCCTGACTTTC. It specifies CASTPTGIKAGANVLTF.

J is TRBJ1-1 and V is TRBV7-3; no reliable D call. The CDR3 loop spans 14 amino acids. Trimming removed 1 base at V and 3 bases at J, with 9 bases between. Per germline, CDR1 SGHTA and CDR2 FQGTGA. This CDR3 is CASSLREEDTEAFF. DNA of the CDR3: TGTGCCAGCAGCTTAAGGGAGGAGGACACTGAAGCTTTCTTT.

The rearrangement uses TRBV15 and TRBJ2-7, with 8 positions matching TRBD1. The CDR3 consists of 18 residues. V dropped 0 bases and J dropped 6; count of bases not matched to a gene: 16. Germline-derived CDR1 and CDR2 are LNHNV and YYDKDF (reference sequence). The CDR3 is CATSRDEKEDRGWGEQYF. CDR3 DNA sequence: TGTGCCACCAGCAGAGATGAAAAGGAAGACAGGGGATGGGGCGAGCAGTACTTC.

This chain's CDR3 is CASSLLQGVLGLYGYTF. CDR3 nucleotides: TGTGCCAGCAGCTTGCTACAGGGGGTACTGGGACTCTATGGCTACACCTTC. The V call is TRBV7-2, the J call TRBJ1-2; TRBD1 matches at 8 bases. Trimming cost V 3 bases and J 4 bases; bases outside gene matches: 13. This CDR3 comprises 17 residues. In germline, CDR1 is SGHTA, CDR2 FQGNSA. The variable domain in full, completed from reference TRBV7-2 and TRBJ1-2, reads GAGVSQSPSNKVTEKGKDVELRCDPISGHTALYWYRQSLGQGLEFLIYFQGNSAPDKSGLPSDRFSAERTGGSVSTLTIQRTQQEDSAVYLCASSLLQGVLGLYGYTFGSGTRLTVV.

About this clone: Additional DNA sequences in this sample encode the identical CDR3. The chain couples TRBV5-1 to TRBJ1-2; TRBD1 agrees at 9 bases. With 0 bases clipped from V and 8 bases from J, the junction kept 5 bases outside the gene matches. The germline gives CDR1 SGHRS, CDR2 YFSETQ. The CDR3 spans 14 residues. The CDR3 spells CASSLVGQGLGYTF. CDR3 bases: TGCGCCAGCAGCTTGGTAGGACAGGGGTTAGGCTACACCTTC.

The CDR3 spells CSGRGQEAPGYTF. CDR3 DNA: TGCAGCGGGAGGGGACAGGAGGCTCCTGGCTACACCTTC. The chain couples TRBV29-1 to TRBJ1-2, with 8 bases matching TRBD1. Germline V gene sequence: CDR1 SQVTM, CDR2 ANQGSEA. With 7 bases clipped from V and 7 bases from J, the junction kept 11 bases outside the gene matches. The CDR3 contains 13 residues. The variable domain in full, completed from reference TRBV29-1 and TRBJ1-2, reads SAVISQKPSRDICQRGTSLTIQCQVDSQVTMMFWYRQQPGQSLTLIATANQGSEATYESGFVIDKFPISRPNLTFSTLTVSNMSPEDSSIYLCSGRGQEAPGYTFGSGTRLTVV.

The V gene is TRBV6-1, the J gene TRBJ2-7; D unresolved. Per the germline V gene, CDR1 is MNHNS and CDR2 is SASEGT. The CDR3 spans 16 residues. The V end lost 3 bases, the J end lost 3 bases, and 18 bases lay between the germline ends. CDR3 residues: CASSDPPGTPHYEQYF. CDR3 bases: TGTGCCAGCAGTGATCCGCCAGGCACCCCTCACTACGAGCAGTACTTC.

This clone was seen a few times. The chain links TRBV10-2 to TRBJ1-5; TRBD1 aligns across 7 bases. The germline gives CDR1 WSHSY, CDR2 SAAADI. The J segment lost 2 bases and the V segment lost 6 bases, leaving 7 bases of the junction unmatched. This CDR3 spans 15 amino acids. The CDR3 loop reads CASSPGQAGNQPQHF. Written as DNA, the CDR3 is TGCGCCAGCAGCCCAGGACAGGCCGGCAATCAGCCCCAGCATTTT.

J is TRBJ2-3 and V is TRBV28, with 11 positions matching TRBD2. CDR3 length equals 23 residues. The germline V gene has CDR1 MDHEN and CDR2 SYDVKM. V shed 3 bases, J shed 2 bases, and the junction held 25 bases outside the gene matches. The CDR3, as DNA: TGTGCCAGCAGTTTCCCAACCTCTAGTGGGCTAGCGGGGGGACGTTTACTCACAGATACGCAGTATTTT. Translating it yields CASSFPTSSGLAGGRLLTDTQYF.

The chain recombines TRBV5-5 with TRBJ2-7; TRBD2 is a possible D gene (5 bases). This CDR3 comprises 13 residues. V lost 4 bases, J lost 3 bases, and 11 bases lay in between. The germline CDR1 and CDR2 sequences are SGHKS and YYEKEE (reference sequence). The CDR3 is CASSPGWFYEQYF. DNA for the CDR3: TGTGCCAGCAGCCCGGGGTGGTTCTACGAGCAGTACTTC.

J is TRBJ1-2 and V is TRBV4-3; 7 bases are a match to TRBD1. Germline CDR1 reads LGHNA; CDR2 reads YSLEER. V shed 5 bases, J shed 9 bases, and the junction held 12 bases outside the gene matches. This CDR3 has 14 residues. CDR3 sequence (DNA): TGCGCCAGCAGCTCCTACCCTAACAGGGGTAGCTACACCTTC. Protein product: CASSSYPNRGSYTF.

This chain joins TRBV6-6 and TRBJ2-1, with 8 bases matching TRBD1. CDR3 size: 13 residues. The V gene end was trimmed by 2 bases and the J gene end by 8 bases; junction bases not matched to a gene: 2. The germline V gene encodes CDR1 MNHNY and CDR2 SVGAGI (reference sequence). The CDR3 reads CASSYPGGDEQFF. The CDR3 DNA is TGTGCCAGCAGTTACCCAGGGGGCGATGAGCAGTTCTTC.

V is TRBV9 and J is TRBJ2-7; 9 nucleotides line up with TRBD1. V dropped 3 bases and J dropped 7; count of bases not matched to a gene: 11. The germline gives CDR1 SGDLS, CDR2 YYNGEE. This CDR3 has 15 amino acids. In DNA, the CDR3 is TGTGCCAGCAGCGAATCTCTGACAGGGGGGTCTGAGCAGTACTTC. This codes for CASSESLTGGSEQYF.

This clone was seen a few times. V gene TRBV5-1 combines with J gene TRBJ2-1; 8 bases align to TRBD2. Germline CDR1 reads SGHRS; CDR2 reads YFSETQ. The V and J ends lost 0 bases and 5 bases, in that order; junction bases with no gene match: 4. The CDR3 spans 15 residues. The CDR3 DNA sequence: TGCGCCAGCAGCTTGGCTAGCGGGTGTAACAATGAGCAGTTCTTC. The encoded protein is CASSLASGCNNEQFF.

This chain uses TRBV29-1 with TRBJ1-1; TRBD1 is a possible D gene (6 bases). Between the trimmed V and J ends, which lost 3 bases and 0 bases, there was a span of 20 bases. The CDR3 covers 17 residues. CDR1 and CDR2 (germline): SQVTM, ANQGSEA. The DNA for the CDR3 is TGCAGCGTTGAGGGGGGGGGCACCAACCCAGTGAACACTGAAGCTTTCTTT. This translates into CSVEGGGTNPVNTEAFF.

Details on this clone: Different DNA sequences within this sample yield the same CDR3. The chain combines TRBV19 with TRBJ1-1, with D uncertain. V lost 6 bases, J lost 1 base, and 12 bases lay in between. The CDR3 consists of 14 residues. Germline-derived CDR1 and CDR2 are LNHDA and SQIVND (reference sequence). For the CDR3, the DNA is TGTGCCAGTAGCCTAAGGAGGACGAACACTGAAGCTTTCTTT. It encodes CASSLRRTNTEAFF.

This clone was detected a few times. The chain combines TRBV5-4 with TRBJ1-2, with TRBD1 matching over 7 bases. This CDR3 is 16 amino acids long. Per the germline V gene, CDR1 is SGHNT and CDR2 is YYREEE (reference sequence). J was trimmed by 4 bases and V by 3 bases; bases with no gene match: 12. CDR3 in amino acids: CASSSGTGQKGYGYTF. For the CDR3, the DNA is TGTGCCAGCAGCTCAGGTACGGGACAGAAGGGCTATGGCTACACCTTC.

The chain combines TRBV7-8 with TRBJ2-6; 7 positions match TRBD2. The CDR3 sequence is 16 residues long. The germline CDR1 and CDR2 sequences are SGHVS and FQNEAQ. V lost 5 bases, J lost 0 bases, and 4 bases stayed unmatched. CDR3 sequence reads: CASSTREGSGANVLTF. The CDR3 DNA reads as TGTGCCAGCAGCACCAGGGAGGGCTCTGGGGCCAACGTCCTGACTTTC.

This CDR3 is CASSRGQGEGGVNTEAFF. The CDR3, as DNA: TGTGCCAGCAGCCGGGGACAGGGGGAAGGAGGGGTGAACACTGAAGCTTTCTTT. The chain combines TRBV14 with TRBJ1-1; 11 bases are a match to TRBD1. The CDR3 contains 18 residues. V shed 4 bases, J shed 0 bases, and the junction held 10 bases outside the gene matches. CDR1 is SGHDN, CDR2 FVKESK, per germline.

This CDR3 reads CASSPGDWSFNEKLFF. CDR3 DNA: TGTGCCAGTAGTCCCGGGGACTGGAGCTTCAATGAAAAACTGTTTTTT. The J gene is TRBJ1-4, the V gene TRBV19; D is possibly TRBD1 (5 bases). Germline V gene lookup returns CDR1 LNHDA and CDR2 SQIVND (reference sequence). CDR3 length: 16 residues. Trimming left V 5 bases short and J 5 bases short, with 18 bases between.

This rearrangement joins TRBV4-3 to TRBJ1-2; 9 bases line up with TRBD1. The CDR3 covers 13 residues. The trim removed 5 bases at V and 7 bases at J, leaving 5 bases unmatched. Germline lookup yields CDR1 LGHNA and CDR2 YSLEER. This chain's CDR3 is CASSEKDRGGYTF. The CDR3 bases are TGCGCCAGCAGCGAAAAGGACAGGGGTGGCTACACCTTC.

This rearrangement joins TRBV7-2 to TRBJ2-7; 8 positions match TRBD1. The CDR3 totals 16 residues. Germline CDR1 SGHTA, CDR2 FQGNSA. The V segment lost 5 bases and the J segment 2 bases; nucleotides outside the gene matches: 11. The CDR3 DNA is TGTGCCAGCAGCCACAGGACAGGGCGAACCACCTACGAGCAGTACTTC. Its protein product is CASSHRTGRTTYEQYF.